This T cell receptor beta chain was retrieved from a study of T cells after yellow fever vaccination. Whole-study findings and limits: Few clonotypes appeared in both CD4 and CD8 compartments. Weaker overall, the secondary response nonetheless peaked faster (day 5 versus 15). Booster samples showed a return of most primary-vaccination clones (approximately 96% CD4, about 85% CD8).

The V and J ends lost 0 bases and 5 bases, in that order; junction bases with no gene match: 14. Looked up from germline, CDR1 is SGHRS and CDR2 is YFSETQ. The CDR3 totals 18 residues. Comments on this clonotype: Its antigen remains unknown.

In making TCR cDNA, 5'RACE template switching added a universal primer site and UMIs to it. One entry per CDR3 protein results from TCRdb running MiXCR on the 5' RACE reads. The sample lists hundreds of thousands of distinct CDR3 sequences; over 9% were seen once. The sample was PBMCs, taken on the day of the yellow fever booster vaccination. The origin of this receptor is a man under 40 who received the YFV17D yellow fever vaccine. This rearrangement joins TRBV5-1 to TRBJ2-5; 9 positions agree with TRBD2. CDR3 bases: TGCGCCAGCAGCTTGGAAGGACTAGCGACTTTTAACGGGGAGACCCAGTACTTC. It yields the protein CASSLEGLATFNGETQYF.